This entry concerns a single TCR beta chain. J was trimmed by 8 bases and V by 7 bases; bases with no gene match: 14. The CDR3 covers 15 residues. Germline V gives CDR1 MNHNS, CDR2 SASEGT. This entry comes from a study of radiotherapy plus CTLA-4 blockade in lung cancer. Produced via immunoSEQ multiplex PCR; TCRdb's table is partial and in-frame only. There are around 77,000 clones in the sample; nearly 75% occur only once, and more than 7.5% lies in the top ten. This TCR came from a human donor with non-small cell lung cancer whose response to radiotherapy plus ipilimumab could not be evaluated. The chain uses TRBV6-1 and TRBJ2-3, with 8 nucleotides matching TRBD2. The sequences come from peripheral blood, collected from a patient treated with radiotherapy plus ipilimumab. This chain's CDR3 is CASKEISGIGGTQYF. CDR3 sequence (DNA): TGTGCCAGCAAGGAGATTAGCGGGATCGGGGGTACGCAGTATTTT.